Given below is one T cell receptor (beta chain) in context. CDR3 length: 15 amino acids. V gave up 2 bases and J gave up 2 bases, with 13 bases separating them. Germline lookup yields CDR1 ENHRY and CDR2 SYGVKD. The data are from a study of blood T cells in healthy people across ages. Alongside a J-beta primer mix, a sample-barcoded 5' primer served in a second PCR lasting about 7 to 11 cycles. Using its own MiXCR run on the 5' RACE reads, TCRdb lists one record per CDR3 protein. The sample consists of hundreds of thousands of distinct CDR3 sequences, 35% to 40% of them appearing once. The clonotype originates from a man in his late teens or twenties in good health. Sequences were obtained from blood. The chain employs TRBV10-3 and TRBJ2-7, with a tentative D call TRBD1 (6 bases). The CDR3 here is CAISEASRGPYEQYF. DNA for the CDR3: TGTGCCATCAGTGAGGCGTCCAGGGGCCCCTACGAGCAGTACTTC.